This T cell receptor (beta chain) derives from a study of cytotoxic CD8 clonotypes in ibrutinib-treated CLL. This CDR3 is built from 11 residues. The germline CDR1 and CDR2 sequences are MNHNS and SASEGT. V shed 6 bases and J shed 5 bases, with 7 bases lying between them. Sequencing was performed with immunoSEQ multiplex PCR; in TCRdb, only in-frame clones are kept and a portion is missing. The data show 75,000 to 80,000 clones, less than 85% seen once. The sequenced sample was PBMCs, obtained after 24 months of ibrutinib treatment. V gene TRBV6-1 combines with J gene TRBJ2-5; D gene uncertain. The clonotype originates from a human donor with chronic lymphocytic leukemia. The CDR3 loop reads CASSGRETQYF. CDR3 coding DNA: TGTGCCAGCAGCGGTCGCGAGACCCAGTACTTC.